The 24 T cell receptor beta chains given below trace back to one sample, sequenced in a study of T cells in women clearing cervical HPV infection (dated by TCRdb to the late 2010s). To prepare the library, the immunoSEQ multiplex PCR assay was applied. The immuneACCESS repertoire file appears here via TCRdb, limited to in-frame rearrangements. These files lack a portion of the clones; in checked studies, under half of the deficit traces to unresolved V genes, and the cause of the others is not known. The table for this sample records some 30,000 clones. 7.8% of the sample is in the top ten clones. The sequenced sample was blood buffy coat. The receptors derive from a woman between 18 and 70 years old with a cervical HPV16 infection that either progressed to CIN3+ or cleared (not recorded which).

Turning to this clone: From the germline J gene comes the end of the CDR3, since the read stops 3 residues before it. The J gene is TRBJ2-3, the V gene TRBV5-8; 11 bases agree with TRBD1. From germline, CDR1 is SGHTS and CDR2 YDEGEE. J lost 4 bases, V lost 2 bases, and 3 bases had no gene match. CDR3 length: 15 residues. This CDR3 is CASSFGQGAADTQYF. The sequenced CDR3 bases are TGTGCCAGCAGCTTCGGACAGGGGGCTGCAGATACG. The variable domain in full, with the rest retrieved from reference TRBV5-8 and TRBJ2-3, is EAGVTQSPTHLIKTRGQQATLRCSPISGHTSVYWYQQALGLGLQFLLWYDEGEERNRGNFPPRFSGRQFPNYSSELNVNALELEDSALYLCASSFGQGAADTQYFGPGTRLTVL.

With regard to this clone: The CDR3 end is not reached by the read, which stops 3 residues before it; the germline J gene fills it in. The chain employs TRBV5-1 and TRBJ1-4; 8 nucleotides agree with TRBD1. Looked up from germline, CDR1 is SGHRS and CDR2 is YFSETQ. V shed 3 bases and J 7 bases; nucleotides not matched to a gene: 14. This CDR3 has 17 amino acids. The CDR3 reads CASSSGTGNDPGEKLFF. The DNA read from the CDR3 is TGCGCCAGCAGCTCGGGGACAGGTAACGATCCGGGTGAAAAA.

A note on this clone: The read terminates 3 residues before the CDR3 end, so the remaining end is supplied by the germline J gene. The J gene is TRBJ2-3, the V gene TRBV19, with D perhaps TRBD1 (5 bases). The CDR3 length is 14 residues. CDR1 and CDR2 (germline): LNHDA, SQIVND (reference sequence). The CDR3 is CASNQGRVNQPQYF. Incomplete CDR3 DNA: TGTGCCAGTAATCAGGGAAGGGTCAATCAGCCG.

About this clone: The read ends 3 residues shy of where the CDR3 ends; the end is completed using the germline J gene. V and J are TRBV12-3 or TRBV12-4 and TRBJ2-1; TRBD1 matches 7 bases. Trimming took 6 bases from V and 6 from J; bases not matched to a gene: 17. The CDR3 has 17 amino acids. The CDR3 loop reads CASSPTGDSKNTNEQFF. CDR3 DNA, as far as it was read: TGTGCCAGCAGCCCCACCGGGGACAGTAAAAACACCAATGAG.

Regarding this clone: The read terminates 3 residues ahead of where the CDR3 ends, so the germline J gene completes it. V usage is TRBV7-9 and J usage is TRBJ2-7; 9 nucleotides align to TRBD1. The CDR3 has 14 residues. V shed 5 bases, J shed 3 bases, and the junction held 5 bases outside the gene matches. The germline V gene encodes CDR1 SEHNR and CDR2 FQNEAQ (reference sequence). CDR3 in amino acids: CASSNGQGFYEQYF. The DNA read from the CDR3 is TGTGCCAGCAGCAATGGACAGGGGTTCTACGAG.

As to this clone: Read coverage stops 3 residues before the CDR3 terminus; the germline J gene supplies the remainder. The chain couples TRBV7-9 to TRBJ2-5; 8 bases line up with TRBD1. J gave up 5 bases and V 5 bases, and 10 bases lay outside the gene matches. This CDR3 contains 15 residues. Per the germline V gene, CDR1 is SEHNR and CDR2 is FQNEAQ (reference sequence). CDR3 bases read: TGTGCCAGCAGCACATACTCAGGGGGCACGGAGACC. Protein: CASSTYSGGTET. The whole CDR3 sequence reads CASSTYSGGTETQYF. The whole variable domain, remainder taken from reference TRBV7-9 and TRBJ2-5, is DTGVSQNPRHKITKRGQNVTFRCDPISEHNRLYWYRQTLGQGPEFLTYFQNEAQLEKSRLLSDRFSAERPKGSFSTLEIQRTEQGDSAMYLCASSTYSGGTETQYFGPGTRLLVL.

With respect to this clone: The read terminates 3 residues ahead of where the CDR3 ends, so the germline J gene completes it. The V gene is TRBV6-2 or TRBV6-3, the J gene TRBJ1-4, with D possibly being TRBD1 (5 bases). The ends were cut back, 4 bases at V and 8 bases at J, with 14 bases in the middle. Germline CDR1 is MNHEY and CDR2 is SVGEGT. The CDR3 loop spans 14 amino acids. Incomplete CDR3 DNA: TGTGCCAGCAGTTCACCGGGACTTAAGGAAAAA. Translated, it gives CASSSPGLKEK. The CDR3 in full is CASSSPGLKEKLFF.

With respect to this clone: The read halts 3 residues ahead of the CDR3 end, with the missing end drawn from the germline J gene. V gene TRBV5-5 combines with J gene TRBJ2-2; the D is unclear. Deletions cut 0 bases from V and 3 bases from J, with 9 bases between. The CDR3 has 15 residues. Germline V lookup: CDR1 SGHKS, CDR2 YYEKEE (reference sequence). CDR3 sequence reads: CASSLEVAYTGELFF. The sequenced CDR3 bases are TGTGCCAGCAGCTTGGAGGTAGCTTACACCGGGGAG. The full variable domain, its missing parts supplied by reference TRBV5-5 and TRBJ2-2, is DAGVTQSPTHLIKTRGQQVTLRCSPISGHKSVSWYQQVLGQGPQFIFQYYEKEERGRGNFPDRFSARQFPNYSSELNVNALLLGDSALYLCASSLEVAYTGELFFGEGSRLTVL.

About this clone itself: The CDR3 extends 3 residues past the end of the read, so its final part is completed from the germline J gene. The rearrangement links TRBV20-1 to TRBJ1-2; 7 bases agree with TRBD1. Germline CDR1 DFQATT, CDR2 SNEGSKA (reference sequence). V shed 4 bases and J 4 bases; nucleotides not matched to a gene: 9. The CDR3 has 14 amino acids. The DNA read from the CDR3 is TGCAGTGCTACAACCCCAGGGGGGCCCTATGGC. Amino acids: CSATTPGGPYG. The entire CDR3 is CSATTPGGPYGYTF.

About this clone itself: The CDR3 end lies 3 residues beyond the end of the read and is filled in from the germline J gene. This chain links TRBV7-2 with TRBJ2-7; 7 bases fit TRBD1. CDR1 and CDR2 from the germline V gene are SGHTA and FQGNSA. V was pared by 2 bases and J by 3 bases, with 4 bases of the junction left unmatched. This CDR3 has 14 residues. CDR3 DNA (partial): TGTGCCAGCAGCTTACCGGGACAGATCTACGAG. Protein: CASSLPGQIYE. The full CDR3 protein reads CASSLPGQIYEQYF.

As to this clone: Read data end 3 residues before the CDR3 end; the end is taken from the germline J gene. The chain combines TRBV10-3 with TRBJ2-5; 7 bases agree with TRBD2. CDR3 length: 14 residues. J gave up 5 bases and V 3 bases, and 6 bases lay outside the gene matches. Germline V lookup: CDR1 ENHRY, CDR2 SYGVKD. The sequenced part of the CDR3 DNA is TGTGCCATCAGTGACGGGGGAGGGCGGGAGACC. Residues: CAISDGGGRET. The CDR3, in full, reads CAISDGGGRETQYF.

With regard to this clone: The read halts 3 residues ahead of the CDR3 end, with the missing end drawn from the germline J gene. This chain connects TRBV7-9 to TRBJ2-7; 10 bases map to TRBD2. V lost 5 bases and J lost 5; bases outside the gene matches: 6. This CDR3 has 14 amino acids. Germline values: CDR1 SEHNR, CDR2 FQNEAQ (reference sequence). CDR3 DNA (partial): TGTGCCAGCAGCCACGGCCTAGCGGGAGACGAG. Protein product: CASSHGLAGDE. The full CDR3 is CASSHGLAGDEQYF.

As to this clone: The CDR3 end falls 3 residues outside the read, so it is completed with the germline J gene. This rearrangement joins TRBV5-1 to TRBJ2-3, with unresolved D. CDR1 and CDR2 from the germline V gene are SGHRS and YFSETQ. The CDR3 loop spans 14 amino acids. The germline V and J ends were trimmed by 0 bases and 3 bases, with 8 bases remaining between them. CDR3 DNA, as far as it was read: TGCGCCAGCAGCTTGGATCCTAGTACAGATACG. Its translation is CASSLDPSTDT. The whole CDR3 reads CASSLDPSTDTQYF.

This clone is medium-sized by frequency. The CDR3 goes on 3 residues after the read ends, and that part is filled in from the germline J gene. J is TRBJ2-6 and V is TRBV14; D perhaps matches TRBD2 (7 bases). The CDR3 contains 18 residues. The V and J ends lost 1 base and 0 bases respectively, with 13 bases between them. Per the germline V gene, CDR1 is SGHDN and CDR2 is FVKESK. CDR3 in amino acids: CASSQVGGGDSGANVLTF. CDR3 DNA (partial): TGTGCCAGCAGCCAAGTAGGAGGGGGGGACTCTGGGGCCAACGTC.

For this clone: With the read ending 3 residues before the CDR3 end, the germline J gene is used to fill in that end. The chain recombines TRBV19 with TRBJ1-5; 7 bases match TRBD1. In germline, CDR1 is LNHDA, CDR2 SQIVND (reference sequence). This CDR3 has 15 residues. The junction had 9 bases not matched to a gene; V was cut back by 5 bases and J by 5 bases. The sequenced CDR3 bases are TGTGCCAGTAGTGCCGGGACAGCCCTTTATCAGCCC. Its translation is CASSAGTALYQP. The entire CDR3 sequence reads CASSAGTALYQPQHF.

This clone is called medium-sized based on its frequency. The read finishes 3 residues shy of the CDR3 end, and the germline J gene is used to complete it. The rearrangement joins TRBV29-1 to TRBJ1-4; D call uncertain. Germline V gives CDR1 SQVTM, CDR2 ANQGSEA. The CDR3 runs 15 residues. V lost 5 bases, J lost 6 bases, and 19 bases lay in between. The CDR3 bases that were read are TGCAGCGTTCTTCCCCCCCAGGCAGAAGATGAAAAA. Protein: CSVLPPQAEDEK. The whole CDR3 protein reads CSVLPPQAEDEKLFF. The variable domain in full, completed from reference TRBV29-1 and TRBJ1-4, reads SAVISQKPSRDICQRGTSLTIQCQVDSQVTMMFWYRQQPGQSLTLIATANQGSEATYESGFVIDKFPISRPNLTFSTLTVSNMSPEDSSIYLCSVLPPQAEDEKLFFGSGTQLSVL.

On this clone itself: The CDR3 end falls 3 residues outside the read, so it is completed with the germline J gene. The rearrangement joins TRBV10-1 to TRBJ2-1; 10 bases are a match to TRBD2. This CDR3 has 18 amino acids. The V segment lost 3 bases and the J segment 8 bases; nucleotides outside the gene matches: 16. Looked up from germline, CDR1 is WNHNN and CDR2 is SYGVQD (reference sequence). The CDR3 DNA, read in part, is TGCGCCAGCAGTGATGCGCTAGCGGGAGAGAGCTCCGGCGATGAG. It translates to CASSDALAGESSGDE. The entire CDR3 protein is CASSDALAGESSGDEQFF.

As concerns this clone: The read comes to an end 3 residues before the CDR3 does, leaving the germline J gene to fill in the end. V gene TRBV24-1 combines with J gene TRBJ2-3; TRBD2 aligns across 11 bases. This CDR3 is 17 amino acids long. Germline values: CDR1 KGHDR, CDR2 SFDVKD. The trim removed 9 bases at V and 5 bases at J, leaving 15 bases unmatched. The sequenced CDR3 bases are TGTGCCACCGGGTCCCTAGCGGGGGGACACGACCAAGATACG. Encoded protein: CATGSLAGGHDQDT. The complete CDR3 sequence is CATGSLAGGHDQDTQYF.

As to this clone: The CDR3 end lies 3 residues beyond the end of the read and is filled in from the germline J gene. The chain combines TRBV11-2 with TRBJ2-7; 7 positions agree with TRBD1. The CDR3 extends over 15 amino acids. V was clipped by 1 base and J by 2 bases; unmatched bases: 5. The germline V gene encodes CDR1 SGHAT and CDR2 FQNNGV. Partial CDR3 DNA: TGTGCCAGCAGCTTAGGCCAGGGGGTCGCCTACGAG. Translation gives CASSLGQGVAYE. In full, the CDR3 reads CASSLGQGVAYEQYF.

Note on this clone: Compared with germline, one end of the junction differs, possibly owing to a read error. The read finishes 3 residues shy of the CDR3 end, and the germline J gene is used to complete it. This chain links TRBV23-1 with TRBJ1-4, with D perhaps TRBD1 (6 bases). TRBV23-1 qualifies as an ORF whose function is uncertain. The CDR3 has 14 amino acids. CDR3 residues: CACRGRKSNEKLFF. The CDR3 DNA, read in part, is TGCGCCTGCAGGGGCAGGAAGTCTAATGAAAAA.

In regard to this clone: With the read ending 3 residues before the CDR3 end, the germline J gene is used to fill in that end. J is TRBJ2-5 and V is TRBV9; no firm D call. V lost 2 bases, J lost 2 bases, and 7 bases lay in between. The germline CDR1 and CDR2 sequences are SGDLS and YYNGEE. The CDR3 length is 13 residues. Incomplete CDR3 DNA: TGTGCCAGCAGCGTCCGGTCACAAGAGACC. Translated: CASSVRSQET. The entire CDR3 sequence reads CASSVRSQETQYF.

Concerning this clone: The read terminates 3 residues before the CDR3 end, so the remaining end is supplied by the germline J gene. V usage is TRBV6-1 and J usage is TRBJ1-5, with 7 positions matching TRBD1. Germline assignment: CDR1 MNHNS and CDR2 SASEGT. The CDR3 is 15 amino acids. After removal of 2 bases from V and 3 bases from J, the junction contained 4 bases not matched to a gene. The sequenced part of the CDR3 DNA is TGTGCCAGCAGTGAAACAGGGGAATACAATCAGCCC. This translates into CASSETGEYNQP. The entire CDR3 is CASSETGEYNQPQHF.

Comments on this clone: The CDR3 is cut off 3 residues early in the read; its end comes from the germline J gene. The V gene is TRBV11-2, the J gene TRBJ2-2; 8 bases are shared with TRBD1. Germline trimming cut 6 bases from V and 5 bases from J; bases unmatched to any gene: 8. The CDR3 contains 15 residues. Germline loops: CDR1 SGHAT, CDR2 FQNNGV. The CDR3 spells CASSYAGGDTGELFF. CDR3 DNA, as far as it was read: TGTGCCAGCAGTTACGCAGGGGGCGATACCGGGGAG.

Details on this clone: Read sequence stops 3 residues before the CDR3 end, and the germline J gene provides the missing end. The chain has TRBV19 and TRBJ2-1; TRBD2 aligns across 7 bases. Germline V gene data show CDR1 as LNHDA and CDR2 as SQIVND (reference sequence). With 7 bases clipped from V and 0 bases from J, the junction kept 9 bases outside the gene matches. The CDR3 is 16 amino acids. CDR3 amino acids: CASNGLAVSSYNEQFF. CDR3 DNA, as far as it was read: TGTGCCAGTAACGGCCTAGCGGTTAGCTCCTACAATGAG.